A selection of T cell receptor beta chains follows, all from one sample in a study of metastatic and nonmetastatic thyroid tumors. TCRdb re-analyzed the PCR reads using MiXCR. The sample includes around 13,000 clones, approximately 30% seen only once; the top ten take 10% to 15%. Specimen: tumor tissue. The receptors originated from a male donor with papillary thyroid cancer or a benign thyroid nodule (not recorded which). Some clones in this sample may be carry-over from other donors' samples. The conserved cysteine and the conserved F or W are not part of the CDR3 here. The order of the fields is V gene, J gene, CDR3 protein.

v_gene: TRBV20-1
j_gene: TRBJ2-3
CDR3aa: SARVPGQATDTQY

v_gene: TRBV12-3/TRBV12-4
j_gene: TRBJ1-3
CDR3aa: ASSLEGTKTGNTIY

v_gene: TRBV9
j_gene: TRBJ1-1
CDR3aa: ASSVVMNTEAF

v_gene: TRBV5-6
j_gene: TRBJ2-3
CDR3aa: ASSFRSTDTQY

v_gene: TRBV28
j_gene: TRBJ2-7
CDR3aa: ASSLTASGSGEQY

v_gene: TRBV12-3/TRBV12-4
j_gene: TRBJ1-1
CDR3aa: ASSLARDSEAF

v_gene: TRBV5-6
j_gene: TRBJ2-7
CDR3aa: ASGDRLQNSYEQY

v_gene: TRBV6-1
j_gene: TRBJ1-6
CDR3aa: AIADSSNSPLH

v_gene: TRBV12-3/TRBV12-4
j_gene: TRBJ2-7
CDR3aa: ASSLVLSGYEQY

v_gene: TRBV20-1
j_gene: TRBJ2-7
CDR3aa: SGWEGRSYEQY

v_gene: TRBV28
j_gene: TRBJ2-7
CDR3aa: ASSFGMAGREYEQY

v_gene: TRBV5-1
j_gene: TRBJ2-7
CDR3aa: ASSYTAGTYEQY

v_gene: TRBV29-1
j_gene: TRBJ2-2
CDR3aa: SVEGAGGRAGELF

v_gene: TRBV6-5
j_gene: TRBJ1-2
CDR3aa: ASSYSSGDPGGARYT

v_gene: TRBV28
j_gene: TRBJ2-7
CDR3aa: ASSGLWGNSYEQY

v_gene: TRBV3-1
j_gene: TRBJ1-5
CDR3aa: ASSRDPNQPQH

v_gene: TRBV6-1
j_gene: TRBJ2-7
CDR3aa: ASSDYEQY

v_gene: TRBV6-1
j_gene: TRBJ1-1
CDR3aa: ASSSGQLGETEAF

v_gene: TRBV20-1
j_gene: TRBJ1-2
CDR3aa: SASPRAGDYGYT

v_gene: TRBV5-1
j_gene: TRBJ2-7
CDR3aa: ASGLGAGDYEQY

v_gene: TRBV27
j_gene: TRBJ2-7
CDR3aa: ASSRGTIYEQY

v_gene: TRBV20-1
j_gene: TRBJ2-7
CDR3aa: SAPTRTSGPYEQY

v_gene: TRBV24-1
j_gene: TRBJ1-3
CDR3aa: ATSDSDSHSGNTIY

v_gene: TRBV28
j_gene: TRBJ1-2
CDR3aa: ASRKGLGYT

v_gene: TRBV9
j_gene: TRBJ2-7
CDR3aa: ASSVAGLAGGNYEQY

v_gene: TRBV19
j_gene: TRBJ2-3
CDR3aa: ASSTGLAATDTQY